The 23 T cell receptor beta chains listed next were all sequenced from one sample in a study of Graves' ophthalmopathy and Graves' hyperthyroidism. The authors amplified TCR beta CDR3 regions, and they did so from RNA transcripts for repertoire sequencing. HTBI-primed first-round RT-PCR preceded second-round multiplex PCR. One entry per CDR3 protein, called by TCRdb with MiXCR from the multiplex PCR reads. The table has about 14,000 distinct CDR3 sequences, roughly 50% seen once. Input material: peripheral blood. The source is a woman in her 30s with Graves' ophthalmopathy.

This clonotype was detected many times. The chain employs TRBV28 and TRBJ1-1, with D tentatively TRBD1 (6 bases). CDR1 is MDHEN, CDR2 SYDVKM, per germline. CDR3 length: 14 amino acids. Trimming removed 7 bases at V and 4 bases at J, with 16 bases between. This CDR3 reads CASTFDSRGTEAFF. In DNA form, the CDR3 reads TGTGCCAGCACCTTCGACAGCAGGGGCACTGAAGCTTTCTTT.

A word on this clonotype: A much larger clone sits a single nucleotide away, making a read error possible. The chain is built from TRBV2 and TRBJ2-3; D may be TRBD2 (6 bases). From germline, CDR1 is SNHLY and CDR2 FYNNEI. V was clipped by 6 bases and J by 2 bases, with 9 bases between them. This CDR3 comprises 13 residues. The CDR3 bases are TGTGCCAGCAGGGAGGGCAACACAGATACGCAGTATTTT. It yields the protein CASREGNTDTQYF.

V and J are TRBV5-1 and TRBJ1-3; maybe TRBD1 (5 bases). The V and J ends lost 1 base and 0 bases respectively, with 11 bases between them. Germline assignment: CDR1 SGHRS and CDR2 YFSETQ. The CDR3 runs to 16 residues. CDR3 nucleotide sequence: TGCGCCAGCAGCTTGTTAGGGGACCTCTCTGGAAACACCATATATTTT. This gives the protein CASSLLGDLSGNTIYF.

This rearrangement joins TRBV29-1 to TRBJ1-1; no firm D call. This CDR3 spans 12 amino acids. The V and J ends lost 3 bases and 4 bases respectively, with 9 bases between them. The germline CDR1 and CDR2 sequences are SQVTM and ANQGSEA. In DNA form, the CDR3 reads TGCAGCGTTGATGGACGGACCACTGAAGCTTTCTTT. This encodes CSVDGRTTEAFF.

This clonotype was observed a few times. The chain links TRBV5-1 to TRBJ1-4; D remains unclear. CDR1 is SGHRS, CDR2 YFSETQ, per germline. Trimming stripped 0 bases from V and 8 bases from J, with 11 bases between. The CDR3 runs 14 residues. The CDR3 loop is CASSLGGINEKLFF. The CDR3 DNA sequence: TGCGCCAGCAGCTTGGGAGGAATTAACGAAAAACTGTTTTTT.

By frequency in the sample, this clonotype is medium-sized (0.01 to 0.1%). This sequence joins TRBV10-3 and TRBJ2-1, with 11 bases identical to TRBD2. The trim removed 6 bases at V and 7 bases at J, leaving 5 bases unmatched. The CDR3 spans 14 residues. Germline V gene lookup returns CDR1 ENHRY and CDR2 SYGVKD. DNA for the CDR3: TGTGCCATCAGCCCGACTAGCGGGACGAATGAGCAGTTCTTC. Translation: CAISPTSGTNEQFF.

At least ten counts were recorded for this clonotype. The V call is TRBV20-1, the J call TRBJ2-1; TRBD2 might be the D (6 bases). In germline, CDR1 is DFQATT, CDR2 SNEGSKA (reference sequence). V was shortened by 0 bases and J by 8 bases, with 8 bases between the two germline ends. The CDR3 loop spans 12 amino acids. CDR3 sequence: CSAREREHEQFF. The CDR3 nucleotides are TGCAGTGCTAGAGAGCGGGAACATGAGCAGTTCTTC.

The V gene is TRBV20-1, the J gene TRBJ2-5, with 13 bases matching TRBD2. Per the germline V gene, CDR1 is DFQATT and CDR2 is SNEGSKA (reference sequence). Germline trimming cut 4 bases from V and 5 bases from J; bases unmatched to any gene: 4. The CDR3 spans 14 residues. The CDR3 coding sequence is TGCAGTGCTATGTTGACTAGCGGGAGGGAGACCCAGTACTTC. Translating it yields CSAMLTSGRETQYF.

As to this clonotype: This may come from a read error, since a much larger clone is one base off. The chain couples TRBV20-1 to TRBJ2-1; TRBD2 might be the D (5 bases). The V gene's germline CDR1 is DFQATT and CDR2 SNEGSKA (reference sequence). CDR3 length: 11 residues. CDR3 sequence: CSTSSVDEQFF. For the CDR3, the DNA is TGCAGTACTAGTTCAGTAGATGAGCAGTTCTTC.

The V call is TRBV19, the J call TRBJ1-2, with 7 bases identical to TRBD1. CDR1 and CDR2 from the germline V gene are LNHDA and SQIVND (reference sequence). This CDR3 comprises 14 residues. After removal of 8 bases from V and 8 bases from J, the junction contained 14 bases not matched to a gene. The CDR3 loop reads CASEPTGREPGYTF. CDR3 nucleotides: TGTGCCAGTGAACCGACAGGGAGAGAGCCGGGCTACACCTTC.

There are many counts of this clonotype. The chain carries TRBV29-1 and TRBJ2-3; D is undetermined. With 6 bases removed from V and 5 bases from J, the gap between germline ends came to 9 bases. Per the germline V gene, CDR1 is SQVTM and CDR2 is ANQGSEA. The CDR3 runs to 11 residues. The CDR3 coding sequence is TGCAGCGTGTCAGCAGGAGATACGCAGTATTTT. It codes for CSVSAGDTQYF.

The rearrangement links TRBV4-1 to TRBJ2-7; D might be TRBD1 (5 bases). The germline V gene has CDR1 MGHRA and CDR2 YSYEKL. The length of the CDR3 is 15 residues. V was shortened by 1 base and J by 3 bases, with 13 bases between the two germline ends. This chain's CDR3 is CASSQGSQGRYEQYF. For the CDR3, the DNA is TGCGCCAGCAGCCAAGGTAGCCAGGGTCGCTACGAGCAGTACTTC.

This clonotype was seen repeatedly, ten times or more. V gene TRBV29-1 combines with J gene TRBJ2-3; D remains ambiguous. Trimming stripped 5 bases from V and 1 base from J, with 10 bases between. Looked up from germline, CDR1 is SQVTM and CDR2 is ANQGSEA. This CDR3 spans 13 amino acids. The CDR3 bases are TGCAGCGTTTCGACTGGCGGCACAGATACGCAGTATTTT. Translating gives CSVSTGGTDTQYF.

V gene TRBV19 combines with J gene TRBJ2-1; 7 positions agree with TRBD2. Germline loops: CDR1 LNHDA, CDR2 SQIVND (reference sequence). The CDR3 runs 13 residues. V shed 10 bases, J shed 5 bases, and the junction held 8 bases outside the gene matches. The CDR3 here is CAIKTSFHNEQFF. CDR3 sequence (DNA): TGTGCCATTAAGACTAGCTTCCACAATGAGCAGTTCTTC.

A note on this clonotype: A junction boundary mismatches the germline segment, possibly from a read error. The chain joins TRBV20-1 to TRBJ1-1; D possibly corresponds to TRBD1 (6 bases). Per the germline V gene, CDR1 is DFQATT and CDR2 is SNEGSKA (reference sequence). The CDR3 consists of 14 residues. The CDR3: CSARDRGTMSEAFF. The CDR3 region has the DNA TGCAGTGCTAGAGATAGGGGGACAATGAGCGAAGCATTCTTT.

This clonotype was counted between two and nine times. The chain links TRBV20-1 to TRBJ1-1; D is uncertain. The germline V gene has CDR1 DFQATT and CDR2 SNEGSKA (reference sequence). The CDR3 is 11 amino acids. Trimming took 2 bases from V and 4 from J, leaving 5 bases between them. CDR3 protein: CSARSPTEAFF. In DNA form, the CDR3 reads TGCAGTGCTAGATCTCCCACTGAAGCTTTCTTT.

In the case of this clonotype: The junction does not match germline at one end; this may be a read error. V gene TRBV10-3 combines with J gene TRBJ2-7, with TRBD1 identical over 8 bases. Germline assignment: CDR1 ENHRY and CDR2 SYGVKD. This CDR3 contains 15 residues. As DNA, the CDR3 is TGTGCCATCAGCGACAGAGAGCAGGGGGCCTACGAGCAGAACTTT. It codes for CAISDREQGAYEQNF.

Written as DNA, the CDR3 is TGTGCCAGCAGCCAAGATCTAGAACAAACAAACACTGAAGCTTTCTTT. Its translation: CASSQDLEQTNTEAFF. The chain recombines TRBV7-9 with TRBJ1-1; D uncertain. This CDR3 comprises 16 residues. V dropped 5 bases and J dropped 2 bases, with 18 bases sitting between them. Germline CDR1 is SEHNR and CDR2 is FQNEAQ (reference sequence).

This clonotype is labeled as medium-sized. The chain employs TRBV12-3 or TRBV12-4 and TRBJ2-1; no definite D call. The CDR3 extends over 16 amino acids. The V and J ends lost 5 bases and 1 base respectively, with 15 bases between them. The CDR3 DNA reads as TGTGCCAGCAGTGAAGACACGCTAGGGTCCTACAATGAGCAGTTCTTC. This gives the protein CASSEDTLGSYNEQFF.

The sample holds a few counts of this clonotype. The chain links TRBV19 to TRBJ2-7, with D tentatively TRBD1 (6 bases). The germline V and J ends were trimmed by 7 bases and 2 bases, with 12 bases remaining between them. This CDR3 contains 13 residues. Germline V gene sequence: CDR1 LNHDA, CDR2 SQIVND (reference sequence). In DNA form, the CDR3 reads TGTGCCAGTACGGGCAGGGGTCCCTACGAGCAGTACTTC. It encodes CASTGRGPYEQYF. The variable domain in full, with the rest retrieved from reference TRBV19 and TRBJ2-7, is DGGITQSPKYLFRKEGQNVTLSCEQNLNHDAMYWYRQDPGQGLRLIYYSQIVNDFQKGDIAEGYSVSREKKESFPLTVTSAQKNPTAFYLCASTGRGPYEQYFGPGTRLTVT.

A note on this clonotype: No DNA is shown, since the ends of the CDR3 on it are uncertain; the CDR3 is the one TCRdb lists. The chain carries TRBV5-1 and TRBJ1-1; TRBD1 is taken as the D call from the table, unchecked against the DNA. The CDR3 is 13 amino acids long, termini counted. Germline loops: CDR1 SGHRS, CDR2 YFSETQ. CDR3 loop: CASSVGTGIESFF.

For this clonotype: Just one base apart from a much larger clone, this may be a read error. V usage is TRBV20-1 and J usage is TRBJ2-7; 11 positions agree with TRBD2. Germline-derived CDR1 and CDR2 are DFQATT and SNEGSKA (reference sequence). CDR3 length: 13 residues. The CDR3 DNA sequence: TGCGGTGCTAGAACTAGCGGGAGCTACGAGCAGTACTTC. This encodes CGARTSGSYEQYF.

Concerning this clonotype: One end of the junction varies from germline; a read error may be responsible. The V and J genes are TRBV5-1 and TRBJ2-2; D is ambiguous. CDR1 SGHRS and CDR2 YFSETQ come from the germline V gene. The CDR3 extends over 18 amino acids. The CDR3 region is CASSILGPDSGNTRELFF. CDR3 sequence (DNA): TGCGCCAGCAGCATACTCGGGCCTGACTCTGGAAACACCAGGGAGCTGTTTTTT.